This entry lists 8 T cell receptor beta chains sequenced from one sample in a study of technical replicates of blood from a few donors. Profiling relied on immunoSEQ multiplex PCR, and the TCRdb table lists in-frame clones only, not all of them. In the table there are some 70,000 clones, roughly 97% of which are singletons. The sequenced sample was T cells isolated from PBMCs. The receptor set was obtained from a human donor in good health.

Here the CDR3 reads CASSFEPYAGSTDTQYF. CDR3 coding DNA: TGTGCCAGCAGCTTTGAGCCCTATGCGGGTTCCACAGATACGCAGTATTTT. The gene calls are TRBV5-6 and TRBJ2-3; D perhaps matches TRBD2 (5 bases). CDR3 length equals 17 residues. The V gene lost 2 bases and the J gene lost 2 bases, with 18 bases spanning the gap. Per the germline V gene, CDR1 is SGHDT and CDR2 is YYEEEE.

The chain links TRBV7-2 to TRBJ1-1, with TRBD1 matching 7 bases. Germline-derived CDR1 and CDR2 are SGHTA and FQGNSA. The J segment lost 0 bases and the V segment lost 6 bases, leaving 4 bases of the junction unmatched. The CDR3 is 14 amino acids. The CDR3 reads CASSQGVLNTEAFF. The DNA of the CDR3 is TGTGCCAGCAGTCAGGGGGTCCTGAACACTGAAGCTTTCTTT.

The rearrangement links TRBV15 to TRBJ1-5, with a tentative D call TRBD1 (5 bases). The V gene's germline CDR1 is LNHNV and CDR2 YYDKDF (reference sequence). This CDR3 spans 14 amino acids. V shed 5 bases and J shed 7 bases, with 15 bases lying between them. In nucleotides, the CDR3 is TGTGCCACCAGCGCTCCGGCGGGGGTCCAGCCCCAGCATTTT. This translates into CATSAPAGVQPQHF.

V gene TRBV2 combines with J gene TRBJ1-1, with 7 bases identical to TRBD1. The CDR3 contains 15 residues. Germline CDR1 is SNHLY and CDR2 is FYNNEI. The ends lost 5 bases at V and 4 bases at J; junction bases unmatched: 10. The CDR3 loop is CASSLLTGSTTEAFF. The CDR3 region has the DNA TGTGCCAGCAGTTTGTTGACAGGGTCGACCACTGAAGCTTTCTTT.

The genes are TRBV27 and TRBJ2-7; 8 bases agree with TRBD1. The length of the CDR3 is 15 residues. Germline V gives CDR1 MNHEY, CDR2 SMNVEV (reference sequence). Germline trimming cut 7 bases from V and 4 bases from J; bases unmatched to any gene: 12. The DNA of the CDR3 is TGTGCCAGCACCAGGACAGGGCACGAGGGGTACGAGCAGTACTTC. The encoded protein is CASTRTGHEGYEQYF.

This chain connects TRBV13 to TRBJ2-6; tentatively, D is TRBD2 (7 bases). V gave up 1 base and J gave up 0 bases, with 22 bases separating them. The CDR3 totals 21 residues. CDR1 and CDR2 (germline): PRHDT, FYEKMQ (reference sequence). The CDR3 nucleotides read TGTGCCAGCAGCTTAGAGGGCCCACAGGGTGGGAGGGTCTCTGGGGCCAACGTCCTGACTTTC. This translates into CASSLEGPQGGRVSGANVLTF.

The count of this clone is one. DNA of the CDR3: TGTGCCAGCAGTGAATCAGTTAGCGGCCCAAACACCGGGGAGCTGTTTTTT. Translating gives CASSESVSGPNTGELFF. This rearrangement joins TRBV2 to TRBJ2-2; tentatively, D is TRBD2 (6 bases). This CDR3 has 17 amino acids. Germline V gene sequence: CDR1 SNHLY, CDR2 FYNNEI. The V end lost 2 bases, the J end lost 2 bases, and 15 bases lay between the germline ends.

The CDR3 is CASSQENVGDYYSYEQYF. In DNA, the CDR3 is TGCGCCAGCAGCCAAGAGAACGTCGGGGACTATTACTCCTACGAGCAGTACTTC. The chain recombines TRBV4-1 with TRBJ2-7; TRBD2 aligns across 7 bases. Losses at the gene ends were 0 bases for V and 0 bases for J; bases not matched to a gene: 11. The CDR3 is 18 residues long. Germline lookup yields CDR1 MGHRA and CDR2 YSYEKL.